These 19 T cell receptor beta chains were sequenced from one sample in a study of control samples from healthy donors and cancer patients. Produced via immunoSEQ multiplex PCR; TCRdb's table is partial and in-frame only. The sample has 250,000 to 300,000 clones; over 75% are singletons. Sequenced: PBMCs. Receptors were obtained from a woman aged 55-69 years with lung cancer.

This chain joins TRBV25-1 and TRBJ2-7, with D unresolved. The V gene lost 6 bases and the J gene lost 0 bases, with 9 bases spanning the gap. The germline gives CDR1 MGHDK, CDR2 SYGVNS. The CDR3 contains 13 residues. CDR3 sequence (DNA): TGTGCCAGCAGCAGAAGAAACTCCTACGAGCAGTACTTC. Translation: CASSRRNSYEQYF.

The chain recombines TRBV2 with TRBJ1-1, with D perhaps TRBD1 (5 bases). CDR3 length equals 14 residues. Germline CDR1 is SNHLY and CDR2 is FYNNEI. With 4 bases removed from V and 1 base from J, the gap between germline ends came to 10 bases. CDR3 sequence (DNA): TGTGCCAGCAGTGCGGAGCAGGGGAACACTGAAGCTTTCTTT. Translated: CASSAEQGNTEAFF.

The chain has TRBV5-1 and TRBJ2-1, with 8 bases that match TRBD2. Trimming at V came to 4 bases and at J to 7 bases, leaving 1 base not matched to a gene. Germline V CDR1 and CDR2: SGHRS, YFSETQ. The CDR3 covers 12 residues. The CDR3 bases are TGCGCCAGCAGCCCGGGGGGGAATGAGCAGTTCTTC. This gives the protein CASSPGGNEQFF.

The V call is TRBV4-1, the J call TRBJ1-1; D is undetermined. Germline loops: CDR1 MGHRA, CDR2 YSYEKL. V lost 5 bases to trimming and J lost 11 bases, with 21 bases between them. This CDR3 is 14 amino acids long. CDR3 sequence: CASSARSGGVVAFF. The CDR3 nucleotides are TGCGCCAGCAGCGCCAGGTCGGGTGGAGTGGTTGCTTTCTTT.

The chain recombines TRBV4-1 with TRBJ2-1; TRBD1 matches 7 bases. The V gene end was trimmed by 1 base and the J gene end by 6 bases; junction bases not matched to a gene: 9. The CDR3 sequence is 16 residues long. Germline V gives CDR1 MGHRA, CDR2 YSYEKL. CDR3 sequence: CASSQVGRGLFNEQFF. CDR3 DNA: TGCGCCAGCAGCCAAGTGGGAAGGGGGCTGTTCAATGAGCAGTTCTTC.

This chain links TRBV19 with TRBJ1-1; TRBD1 might be the D (5 bases). Germline-derived CDR1 and CDR2 are LNHDA and SQIVND (reference sequence). V lost 4 bases to trimming and J lost 1 base, with 7 bases between them. CDR3 length equals 13 residues. The CDR3, as DNA: TGTGCCAGTAGTAGCCAGGGGAACACTGAAGCTTTCTTT. It encodes CASSSQGNTEAFF.

With respect to this clone: Other DNA sequences in the sample encode the same CDR3. This chain connects TRBV19 to TRBJ2-5; D not certain. This CDR3 has 12 amino acids. Trimming pared 1 base from V and 4 bases from J, leaving 4 bases between. Germline-derived CDR1 and CDR2 are LNHDA and SQIVND (reference sequence). Here the CDR3 reads CASSIGGETQYF. For the CDR3, the DNA is TGTGCCAGTAGTATAGGAGGAGAGACCCAGTACTTC.

This clone appeared once. This chain links TRBV11-3 with TRBJ2-6; weak D call: TRBD2 (6 bases). Germline values: CDR1 SGHNT, CDR2 YENEEA. V lost 5 bases and J 4 bases, leaving 15 bases between the germline ends. The CDR3 consists of 16 residues. CDR3 nucleotides: TGTGCCAGCAGCCCCCTGGCGGGGTCCGGGGCCAACGTCCTGACTTTC. As protein: CASSPLAGSGANVLTF. The full variable domain, completed using reference TRBV11-3 and TRBJ2-6, is EAGVVQSPRYKIIEKKQPVAFWCNPISGHNTLYWYLQNLGQGPELLIRYENEEAVDDSQLPKDRFSAERLKGVDSTLKIQPAELGDSAVYLCASSPLAGSGANVLTFGAGSRLTVL.

The V call is TRBV5-4, the J call TRBJ2-5; D tentatively reads TRBD1 or TRBD2 (5 bases each). The CDR3 sequence is 13 residues long. Looked up from germline, CDR1 is SGHNT and CDR2 is YYREEE (reference sequence). Trimming removed 3 bases at V and 1 base at J, with 7 bases between. The CDR3 region is CASSSGTQETQYF. The DNA of the CDR3 is TGTGCCAGCAGCTCGGGGACCCAAGAGACCCAGTACTTC.

The CDR3 sequence is CASSPGTANQPQHF. CDR3 coding DNA: TGTGCCAGCTCACCCGGGACAGCTAATCAGCCCCAGCATTTT. The V call is TRBV18, the J call TRBJ1-5; 7 bases match TRBD1. The CDR3 covers 14 residues. Germline V gives CDR1 KGHSH, CDR2 LQKENI. The V gene end was trimmed by 3 bases and the J gene end by 4 bases; junction bases not matched to a gene: 3.

The chain is built from TRBV27 and TRBJ1-2; TRBD1 agrees at 7 bases. In germline, CDR1 is MNHEY, CDR2 SMNVEV (reference sequence). The CDR3 consists of 17 residues. Losses at the gene ends were 0 bases for V and 5 bases for J; bases not matched to a gene: 12. CDR3 coding DNA: TGTGCCAGCAGTTTATCCCAGAGACAGGGCACATTTTATGGCTACACCTTC. Translating gives CASSLSQRQGTFYGYTF.

In this sample, this clone turned up once. The genes are TRBV4-1 and TRBJ2-1; 11 bases fit TRBD1. CDR1 is MGHRA and CDR2 is YSYEKL in the germline V gene. Trimming removed 3 bases from V and 9 bases from J; junction bases left unmatched: 1. The CDR3 loop spans 13 amino acids. This chain's CDR3 is CASSQDRGLEQFF. As DNA, the CDR3 is TGCGCCAGCAGCCAGGACAGGGGGCTTGAGCAGTTCTTC.

This clone was counted a few times. The chain carries TRBV30 and TRBJ2-3, with 9 nucleotides matching TRBD1. CDR3 size: 14 residues. Germline values: CDR1 GTSNPN, CDR2 SVGIG (reference sequence). The V gene end was trimmed by 1 base and the J gene end by 3 bases; junction bases not matched to a gene: 2. As DNA, the CDR3 is TGTGCCTGGAGTGCGGACAGGGGAACAGATACGCAGTATTTT. Its translation: CAWSADRGTDTQYF.

As to this clone: The same CDR3 is also encoded by other DNA sequences in this sample. The chain uses TRBV4-1 and TRBJ1-6, with TRBD1 as a possible D gene (6 bases). V dropped 6 bases and J dropped 7 bases, with 7 bases sitting between them. The CDR3 length is 12 residues. Germline CDR1 and CDR2: MGHRA and YSYEKL. CDR3 amino acids: CASSQGNSPLHF. The CDR3 region has the DNA TGCGCCAGCAGTCAGGGGAATTCACCCCTCCACTTT.

This rearrangement joins TRBV18 to TRBJ1-1, with D uncertain. The CDR3 covers 12 residues. Germline assignment: CDR1 KGHSH and CDR2 LQKENI. Trimming shortened V by 2 bases and J by 7 bases, and 8 bases separated the two germline ends. The CDR3 region has the DNA TGTGCCAGCTCACCATCGGGGAATGAAGCTTTCTTT. Amino acids: CASSPSGNEAFF.

This chain uses TRBV5-1 with TRBJ2-7, with 7 positions matching TRBD2. The germline CDR1 and CDR2 sequences are SGHRS and YFSETQ. J was trimmed by 3 bases and V by 0 bases; bases with no gene match: 6. The CDR3 is 15 amino acids. The CDR3: CASSLGPSGDYEQYF. CDR3 DNA sequence: TGCGCCAGCAGCTTGGGGCCTAGCGGTGACTACGAGCAGTACTTC.

The J gene is TRBJ1-1, the V gene TRBV19, with D uncertain. Germline-derived CDR1 and CDR2 are LNHDA and SQIVND (reference sequence). This CDR3 is 14 amino acids long. Trimming took 1 base from V and 4 from J, leaving 10 bases between them. The CDR3 coding sequence is TGTGCCAGTAGTATAGGAGAAGGTAGCACTGAAGCTTTCTTT. Translating gives CASSIGEGSTEAFF.

V is TRBV5-1 and J is TRBJ1-5; TRBD1 agrees at 9 bases. The V and J ends lost 3 bases and 2 bases, in that order; junction bases with no gene match: 0. The CDR3 is made up of 14 amino acids. CDR1 and CDR2 (germline): SGHRS, YFSETQ. DNA of the CDR3: TGCGCCAGCAGCTGGACAGGGGGCAATCAGCCCCAGCATTTT. This gives the protein CASSWTGGNQPQHF.

This chain links TRBV10-2 with TRBJ2-3, with 9 bases aligning to TRBD2. Per germline, CDR1 WSHSY and CDR2 SAAADI. V trimming: 4 bases; J trimming: 2 bases; junction bases outside the gene matches: 4. The CDR3 loop spans 15 amino acids. The DNA of the CDR3 is TGCGCCAGCAGTGCGACTAGCGGTTCCACAGATACGCAGTATTTT. It is translated as CASSATSGSTDTQYF.